Following are 22 T cell receptor beta chains from one sample sequenced in a study of CD8 T cells in ankylosing spondylitis. Study results and caveats: Within ankylosing spondylitis blood, a TCR beta motif made up of several highly homologous variants appeared to be characteristic.

Their antigens are not known. Using its own MiXCR run on the 5' RACE reads, TCRdb lists one record per CDR3 protein. The sample gives about 800,000 distinct CDR3 sequences, over 9.5% of which show up once; roughly 0.51% is in the top ten. What was sequenced was blood, either unsorted or a sorted T cell fraction (not recorded which). The receptors shown here come from a male donor with ankylosing spondylitis.

The chain links TRBV7-9 to TRBJ2-2; 8 bases map to TRBD1. This CDR3 contains 15 residues. Germline V gives CDR1 SEHNR, CDR2 FQNEAQ (reference sequence). Trimming removed 3 bases from V and 4 bases from J; junction bases left unmatched: 4. The CDR3 region is CASSFQGAITGELFF. DNA of the CDR3: TGTGCCAGCAGCTTCCAGGGGGCGATCACCGGGGAGCTGTTTTTT.

This clonotype was picked up a small number of times. This sequence joins TRBV20-1 and TRBJ1-1; no reliable D call. Germline V gene lookup returns CDR1 DFQATT and CDR2 SNEGSKA (reference sequence). V was cut by 6 bases and J by 1 base, with 12 bases left in between. The CDR3 covers 13 residues. CDR3 loop: CSAWPGRNTEAFF. The DNA for the CDR3 is TGCAGTGCGTGGCCGGGCAGGAACACTGAAGCTTTCTTT.

This rearrangement joins TRBV5-1 to TRBJ2-7; no reliable D call. The CDR3 contains 15 residues. The V end lost 5 bases, the J end lost 0 bases, and 15 bases lay between the germline ends. Per germline, CDR1 SGHRS and CDR2 YFSETQ. In DNA form, the CDR3 reads TGCGCCAGCAGTCAAGCAGGTTCTACCTCCTACGAGCAGTACTTC. It is translated as CASSQAGSTSYEQYF.

In this sample, this clonotype turned up a few times. The chain joins TRBV15 to TRBJ2-5, with D perhaps matching TRBD1 (6 bases). CDR3 size: 15 residues. With 1 base removed from V and 1 base from J, the gap between germline ends came to 10 bases. Germline V gene data show CDR1 as LNHNV and CDR2 as YYDKDF (reference sequence). CDR3 nucleotides: TGTGCCACCAGCAGAGTTGACAGGCTCCAAGAGACCCAGTACTTC. Translated, it gives CATSRVDRLQETQYF.

This clonotype was counted between two and nine times. V and J are TRBV18 and TRBJ2-2; no reliable D call. The CDR3 totals 16 residues. Germline CDR1 reads KGHSH; CDR2 reads LQKENI. Trimming cost V 3 bases and J 2 bases, with 13 bases left between them. Here the CDR3 reads CASSPASWANTGELFF. The CDR3 DNA reads TGTGCCAGCTCACCCGCCAGCTGGGCTAACACCGGGGAGCTGTTTTTT.

This clonotype was recorded a few times. CDR3 sequence reads: CASRARGGRGTQYF. CDR3 nucleotides: TGTGCCAGTCGAGCTCGGGGGGGCCGGGGTACGCAGTATTTT. The V gene is TRBV28, the J gene TRBJ2-3, with 8 positions matching TRBD2. The CDR3 contains 14 residues. The V gene end was trimmed by 9 bases and the J gene end by 8 bases; junction bases not matched to a gene: 13. The germline V gene encodes CDR1 MDHEN and CDR2 SYDVKM.

This clonotype was observed at least ten times. This sequence joins TRBV5-6 and TRBJ2-3; D remains ambiguous. Trimming took off 3 bases at V and 5 bases at J, with 10 bases between the two ends. The germline CDR1 and CDR2 sequences are SGHDT and YYEEEE. There are 13 residues in the CDR3. The CDR3 DNA reads TGTGCCAGCAGCTATGTGGAAGGAGATACGCAGTATTTT. This translates into CASSYVEGDTQYF.

At least ten counts were recorded for this clonotype. The chain couples TRBV5-1 to TRBJ1-1; the D is unclear. Germline CDR1 and CDR2: SGHRS and YFSETQ. Trimming removed 1 base from V and 1 base from J, with 8 bases in between. The CDR3 runs 14 residues. CDR3 nucleotides: TGCGCCAGCAGCTTGCAGGAAGGGAACACTGAAGCTTTCTTT. Amino acid sequence: CASSLQEGNTEAFF.

This clonotype was detected only a few times. The CDR3 loop is CASSLGSVNYGYTF. CDR3 sequence (DNA): TGCGCCAGCAGCTTGGGGTCAGTCAACTATGGCTACACCTTC. This chain links TRBV5-1 with TRBJ1-2, with unresolved D. Per germline, CDR1 SGHRS and CDR2 YFSETQ. The CDR3 has 14 residues. With 0 bases removed from V and 2 bases from J, the gap between germline ends came to 8 bases.

This clonotype was observed at least ten times. The V and J genes are TRBV6-5 and TRBJ2-5; no reliable D call. The germline CDR1 and CDR2 sequences are MNHEY and SVGAGI. With 6 bases removed from V and 5 bases from J, the gap between germline ends came to 7 bases. The CDR3 runs to 11 residues. For the CDR3, the DNA is TGTGCCAGCAGGGAAGGGGAGACCCAGTACTTC. This gives the protein CASREGETQYF.

The genes are TRBV20-1 and TRBJ1-6; 9 bases are a match to TRBD1. V lost 8 bases and J lost 8; bases outside the gene matches: 7. Germline V gene data show CDR1 as DFQATT and CDR2 as SNEGSKA (reference sequence). The CDR3 has 13 residues. The CDR3 sequence: CSPGQGTDSPLHF. The CDR3 DNA follows: TGCAGTCCGGGACAGGGCACGGATTCACCCCTCCACTTT.

The chain carries TRBV18 and TRBJ2-5; D remains ambiguous. Looked up from germline, CDR1 is KGHSH and CDR2 is LQKENI. Trimming removed 5 bases at V and 6 bases at J, with 10 bases between. The CDR3 extends over 12 amino acids. The CDR3 is CASSSVEQTQYF. For the CDR3, the DNA is TGTGCCAGCTCATCGGTTGAACAGACCCAGTACTTC.

This clonotype was seen more than once but under ten times. This chain links TRBV4-2 with TRBJ2-7; TRBD2 agrees at 7 bases. V lost 0 bases and J lost 3; bases outside the gene matches: 5. CDR3 size: 15 residues. Germline V gene sequence: CDR1 LGHNA, CDR2 YNFKEQ. CDR3 bases: TGTGCCAGCAGCCAAGATGTCCGGGGGGACTACGAGCAGTACTTC. Its protein is CASSQDVRGDYEQYF.

This clonotype was seen a few times. The chain carries TRBV6-5 and TRBJ1-1; D might be TRBD1 (6 bases). V lost 0 bases to trimming and J lost 1 base, with 12 bases between them. The V gene's germline CDR1 is MNHEY and CDR2 SVGAGI. The CDR3 spans 16 residues. The CDR3 DNA reads as TGTGCCAGCAGTTACTCGACGGGACACGGGAACACTGAAGCTTTCTTT. Amino acids: CASSYSTGHGNTEAFF.

This clonotype was detected only a few times. The V gene is TRBV11-2, the J gene TRBJ2-1, with D uncertain. V lost 7 bases, J lost 9 bases, and 16 bases lay in between. The germline V gene encodes CDR1 SGHAT and CDR2 FQNNGV. CDR3 length: 13 residues. The CDR3 reads CASTSLTYGEQFF. CDR3 DNA: TGTGCCAGCACATCCCTAACCTACGGTGAGCAGTTCTTC.

This rearrangement joins TRBV6-2 or TRBV6-3 to TRBJ2-5; D might be TRBD2 (6 bases). The CDR3 runs to 12 residues. Germline V gene sequence: CDR1 MNHEY, CDR2 SVGEGT. Between the trimmed V and J ends, which lost 7 bases and 5 bases, there was a span of 11 bases. CDR3 loop: CASTWGRETQYF. In DNA, the CDR3 is TGTGCCAGCACTTGGGGGAGGGAGACCCAGTACTTC.

This clonotype was counted only a few times. The V and J genes are TRBV6-2 or TRBV6-3 and TRBJ2-3; 7 nucleotides match TRBD1. V dropped 6 bases and J dropped 5; count of bases not matched to a gene: 8. There are 14 residues in the CDR3. Germline CDR1 and CDR2: MNHEY and SVGEGT. CDR3 DNA sequence: TGTGCCAGCAGAACTGGACAGGCTGGAGATACGCAGTATTTT. The encoded protein is CASRTGQAGDTQYF.

This chain connects TRBV28 to TRBJ2-2; D gene ambiguous. The CDR3 spans 16 residues. V was trimmed by 5 bases and J by 0 bases, leaving 13 bases between them. CDR1 and CDR2 from the germline V gene are MDHEN and SYDVKM. The CDR3 sequence: CASSPHGRSNTGELFF. The DNA of the CDR3 is TGTGCCAGCAGTCCTCATGGACGGTCGAACACCGGGGAGCTGTTTTTT.

This clonotype was counted a few times. The chain uses TRBV5-5 and TRBJ1-4; TRBD1 agrees at 7 bases. The V gene end was trimmed by 1 base and the J gene end by 5 bases; junction bases not matched to a gene: 8. The CDR3 covers 16 residues. Germline-derived CDR1 and CDR2 are SGHKS and YYEKEE (reference sequence). The CDR3 nucleotides are TGTGCCAGCAGCTTGAGAGGGGACAGCTACAATGAAAAACTGTTTTTT. Its protein is CASSLRGDSYNEKLFF.

The chain is built from TRBV27 and TRBJ2-2; a weak D match, TRBD2 (6 bases). V lost 6 bases and J 4 bases, leaving 12 bases between the germline ends. This CDR3 spans 14 amino acids. CDR1 MNHEY and CDR2 SMNVEV come from the germline V gene (reference sequence). CDR3 coding DNA: TGTGCCAGCAGGCGGGACTCCGGCACCGGGGAGCTGTTTTTT. Its protein product is CASRRDSGTGELFF.

This chain connects TRBV27 to TRBJ2-7; 7 bases are shared with TRBD2. CDR1 and CDR2 (germline): MNHEY, SMNVEV (reference sequence). With V trimmed by 8 bases and J by 0 bases, 10 bases remained unmatched. The CDR3 covers 15 residues. The CDR3 loop is CASGGGRTSSYEQYF. DNA of the CDR3: TGTGCCAGCGGGGGTGGCAGGACTAGCTCCTACGAGCAGTACTTC.

The V call is TRBV11-2, the J call TRBJ2-2, with TRBD2 matching over 7 bases. Germline CDR1 reads SGHAT; CDR2 reads FQNNGV. V shed 5 bases, J shed 7 bases, and the junction held 10 bases outside the gene matches. This CDR3 is 15 amino acids long. CDR3 sequence: CASSAGGTNGGELFF. The CDR3 region has the DNA TGTGCCAGCAGCGCCGGGGGGACTAACGGCGGGGAGCTGTTTTTT.